The entry that follows covers one T cell receptor (beta chain) sequence. These data come from a study of blood T cell repertoires in COVID-19. Study at large: In each case, the material was cDNA or gDNA derived from T cells, B-cell-depleted T cells, or PBMCs.

Trimming at V came to 10 bases and at J to 5 bases, leaving 10 bases not matched to a gene. Germline V gene lookup returns CDR1 SEHNR and CDR2 FQNEAQ (reference sequence). The CDR3 has 14 amino acids. Assay: immunoSEQ multiplex PCR; the TCRdb copy retains only in-frame clones and omits some. The sample comprises under 200,000 clones, around 90% of which are singletons, and approximately 0.48% rests with the top ten. This TCR was recovered from a man in his fifties with acute or convalescent COVID-19. The J gene is TRBJ2-1, the V gene TRBV7-9; TRBD2 agrees at 8 bases. Material for sequencing was peripheral blood. The CDR3 protein is CAISRGGVNNEQFF. Written as DNA, the CDR3 is TGTGCCATATCCCGGGGGGGCGTGAACAATGAGCAGTTCTTC.